What follows are 10 T cell receptor beta chains derived from one specimen sequenced in a study of T cell responses to AZD1222 COVID-19 vaccine. Data came from immunoSEQ multiplex PCR; TCRdb stores just in-frame clones and leaves some out. The data hold 75,000 to 95,000 clones, with 85% to 95% observed a single time. This specimen was peripheral blood, taken 28 days after the second AZD1222 dose. Receptor source: an adult who received the AZD1222 COVID-19 vaccine.

In its sample, this clone was seen once. V is TRBV6-2 or TRBV6-3 and J is TRBJ2-1; D unclear. Germline V gene sequence: CDR1 MNHEY, CDR2 SVGEGT. Trimming cost V 4 bases and J 10 bases, with 11 bases left between them. This CDR3 region has 12 residues. The DNA of the CDR3 is TGTGCCAGCAGTTTCTCCGATGGCGAGCAGTTCTTC. Amino acid sequence: CASSFSDGEQFF.

CDR3 sequence: CAINPTGASETQYF. DNA of the CDR3: TGTGCCATCAACCCGACAGGGGCTTCTGAGACCCAGTACTTC. The rearrangement links TRBV10-3 to TRBJ2-5, with TRBD1 matching over 8 bases. The germline V gene encodes CDR1 ENHRY and CDR2 SYGVKD. This CDR3 has 14 residues. The junction had 9 bases not matched to a gene; V was cut back by 7 bases and J by 5 bases.

The chain employs TRBV20-1 and TRBJ2-5; D unresolved. The CDR3 is 11 amino acids. V was trimmed by 5 bases and J by 4 bases, leaving 8 bases between them. Germline CDR1 is DFQATT and CDR2 is SNEGSKA (reference sequence). The CDR3 DNA sequence: TGCAGTGCTGCCCGACGAGAGACCCAGTACTTC. This encodes CSAARRETQYF.

In the case of this clone: The junction does not match germline at one end; this may be a read error. The rearrangement links TRBV28 to TRBJ1-4; D is ambiguous. The V gene's germline CDR1 is MDHEN and CDR2 SYDVKM. The CDR3 runs 14 residues. In DNA, the CDR3 is TGTGCCAGCAGTTTAGCGGAGGCTAACGAAAAACTGTTTTTT. It translates to CASSLAEANEKLFF.

The chain employs TRBV2 and TRBJ2-1, with 12 positions matching TRBD2. Germline values: CDR1 SNHLY, CDR2 FYNNEI. The CDR3 loop spans 17 amino acids. The V segment lost 11 bases and the J segment 0 bases; nucleotides outside the gene matches: 11. The CDR3 reads CAAIVLAGGSSYNEQFF. The CDR3, as DNA: TGTGCCGCAATAGTCCTAGCGGGAGGGAGCTCCTACAATGAGCAGTTCTTC.

This chain links TRBV14 with TRBJ1-4, with D unclear. The V end lost 0 bases, the J end lost 8 bases, and 16 bases lay between the germline ends. Germline assignment: CDR1 SGHDN and CDR2 FVKESK. CDR3 length equals 16 residues. The CDR3, as DNA: TGTGCCAGCAGCCAAGATACCCCCGGTGGCTCGGAAAAACTGTTTTTT. Amino acids: CASSQDTPGGSEKLFF.

The chain links TRBV5-1 to TRBJ1-6; TRBD1 aligns across 12 bases. CDR1 is SGHRS, CDR2 YFSETQ, per germline. This CDR3 spans 15 amino acids. V was clipped by 3 bases and J by 10 bases; unmatched bases: 5. The CDR3 nucleotides read TGCGCCAGCAGCTGGGGACAGGGGGCGATGTCACCCCTCCACTTT. Translating gives CASSWGQGAMSPLHF.

In the case of this clone: Mismatch with germline at one junction end may stem from a read error. V usage is TRBV28 and J usage is TRBJ1-1; D not certain. The CDR3 sequence is 12 residues long. Germline CDR1 and CDR2: MDHEN and SYDVKM. The CDR3 DNA reads as TGTGCCAGCAGTTTAAGGAACGCTGAAGCTTTCTTT. Protein product: CASSLRNAEAFF.

The chain employs TRBV3-1 (or the pseudogene TRBV3-2) and TRBJ2-1; 11 nucleotides align to TRBD2. The CDR3 has 18 amino acids. V lost 2 bases, J lost 7 bases, and 13 bases stayed unmatched. Germline CDR1 is LGHDT and CDR2 is YNNKEL (reference sequence). In nucleotides, the CDR3 is TGTGCCAGCAGCCAACTCCCGACTAGCGGGATCCCGGGGAATGAGCAGTTCTTC. Its protein product is CASSQLPTSGIPGNEQFF.

The chain carries TRBV28 and TRBJ2-7, with 11 bases lining up with TRBD2. CDR1 is MDHEN and CDR2 is SYDVKM in the germline V gene. This CDR3 has 15 residues. V shed 6 bases, J shed 1 base, and the junction held 5 bases outside the gene matches. DNA for the CDR3: TGTGCCAGCAGACTAACTAGCGGGAGATCCTACGAGCAGTACTTC. This sequence encodes CASRLTSGRSYEQYF.